This T cell receptor (beta chain) was retrieved from a study of cytomegalovirus exposure and HLA in healthy donors. Researchers ran the PCR with 60 Vbeta and 13 Jbeta primers. Measured with immunoSEQ multiplex PCR; TCRdb has only the in-frame clones, and not every one. Of approximately 150,000 clones listed, 77% are singletons. Turning to this clone: Its antigen is currently unknown. The junction departs from the called germline gene at one end, perhaps through a read error.

Germline CDR1 reads SEHNR; CDR2 reads FQNEAQ (reference sequence). This CDR3 has 18 residues. Study-wide findings and caveats: Being productive about 90% or about 30% of the time was typical of most TCR beta V segments in an earlier analysis.

Source material: PBMCs. The receptor comes from a woman aged 40 to 50 in good health and CMV-seropositive. The V gene is TRBV7-9, the J gene TRBJ1-6; TRBD1 matches 9 bases. The CDR3 DNA follows: TGTTCCAGCAGCTTAGCAACAGGGGGCGTCGATATGAATTCACCCCTCCACTTT. Protein: CSSSLATGGVDMNSPLHF.